Following are 11 T cell receptor beta chains from one sample sequenced in a study of shared clonotypes between healthy human individuals. CD45RO-negative CD8 cells positively selected for CCR7 made up the naive population, which excluded terminally differentiated effector memory CD45RA+ cells. The data were produced by immunoSEQ multiplex PCR, yet TCRdb's version contains in-frame clones alone and is incomplete. Of about 1,900,000 clones listed, about 94% are singletons. Sequenced input: naive CD8+ T cells sorted from blood. The source of these receptors is a man younger than 35 in good health.

Only one count was recorded for this clone. The gene calls are TRBV28 and TRBJ2-1; D remains unclear. The germline V gene has CDR1 MDHEN and CDR2 SYDVKM. This CDR3 has 13 amino acids. V was shortened by 3 bases and J by 9 bases, with 12 bases between the two germline ends. The CDR3 here is CASSLDVALEQFF. The CDR3 DNA reads as TGTGCCAGCAGTTTGGATGTGGCACTTGAGCAGTTCTTC.

The V gene is TRBV6-5, the J gene TRBJ2-5; 7 bases agree with TRBD1. Germline CDR1 reads MNHEY; CDR2 reads SVGAGI. V gave up 2 bases and J gave up 4 bases; unmatched junction bases: 10. The CDR3 has 16 residues. The CDR3 coding sequence is TGTGCCAGCAGTTACAAAGGGACAGCTAGGGGAGAGACCCAGTACTTC. It codes for CASSYKGTARGETQYF.

The rearrangement links TRBV7-9 to TRBJ2-7; D is undetermined. Trimming removed 4 bases at V and 0 bases at J, with 4 bases between. The germline V gene encodes CDR1 SEHNR and CDR2 FQNEAQ (reference sequence). The CDR3 length is 12 residues. CDR3 amino acids: CASSWPSYEQYF. The CDR3 DNA reads as TGTGCCAGCAGCTGGCCCTCCTACGAGCAGTACTTC.

This chain uses TRBV7-2 with TRBJ2-7, with D possibly being TRBD2 (6 bases). CDR3 size: 15 residues. The germline V gene has CDR1 SGHTA and CDR2 FQGNSA. V was pared by 1 base and J by 6 bases, with 16 bases between. CDR3 protein: CASSLDSGLGGEQYF. CDR3 nucleotide sequence: TGTGCCAGCAGCTTAGATTCGGGACTCGGCGGCGAGCAGTACTTC.

On this clone itself: One end of the junction is discordant with germline, which a read error may explain. The J gene is TRBJ1-1, the V gene TRBV27; perhaps TRBD1 as D (6 bases). CDR3 length equals 14 residues. CDR1 is MNHEY and CDR2 is SMNVEV in the germline V gene (reference sequence). The CDR3 sequence: CASSLRDTDTEAFF. The CDR3 nucleotides read TGTGCCAGCAGTCTACGGGACACCGACACGGAAGCTTTCTTT.

The chain is built from TRBV7-2 and TRBJ2-1; D assignment may be TRBD1 or TRBD2 (6 bases each). The germline gives CDR1 SGHTA, CDR2 FQGNSA. The length of the CDR3 is 13 residues. Trimming shortened V by 11 bases and J by 0 bases, and 11 bases separated the two germline ends. The CDR3 sequence is CAAGHSSYNEQFF. The CDR3 nucleotides are TGTGCCGCGGGACATAGCTCCTACAATGAGCAGTTCTTC.

The rearrangement joins TRBV5-8 to TRBJ2-1, with TRBD2 identical over 11 bases. This CDR3 comprises 15 residues. Germline CDR1 SGHTS, CDR2 YDEGEE. Trimming took 2 bases from V and 6 from J; bases not matched to a gene: 4. The CDR3 DNA reads as TGTGCCAGCAGCTTCCTAGCGGGGGGCCTCAATGAGCAGTTCTTC. Translating it yields CASSFLAGGLNEQFF.

This sequence joins TRBV6-5 and TRBJ1-2; TRBD1 matches at 11 bases. CDR3 length: 15 amino acids. CDR1 and CDR2 from the germline V gene are MNHEY and SVGAGI. The ends lost 2 bases at V and 7 bases at J; junction bases unmatched: 6. CDR3 region: CASSYPGQGEAGYTF. CDR3 bases: TGTGCCAGCAGTTACCCGGGACAGGGGGAGGCTGGCTACACCTTC.

This sequence joins TRBV13 and TRBJ2-3, with 7 nucleotides matching TRBD1. CDR3 length: 15 amino acids. After removal of 5 bases from V and 6 bases from J, the junction contained 11 bases not matched to a gene. The germline gives CDR1 PRHDT, CDR2 FYEKMQ (reference sequence). The CDR3 sequence is CASSGAGGNTDTQYF. The CDR3 bases are TGTGCCAGCAGCGGAGCAGGGGGTAACACCGATACGCAGTATTTT.

The chain has TRBV7-6 and TRBJ1-3; unclear D gene. Trimming pared 1 base from V and 0 bases from J, leaving 7 bases between. CDR3 size: 15 residues. Germline V lookup: CDR1 SGHVS, CDR2 FNYEAQ. CDR3 amino acids: CASSLGRSSGNTIYF. The CDR3 nucleotides are TGTGCCAGCAGCTTAGGGCGGTCCTCTGGAAACACCATATATTTT. Looking up the rest from reference TRBV7-6 and TRBJ1-3 gives the full variable domain: GAGVSQSPRYKVTKRGQDVALRCDPISGHVSLYWYRQALGQGPEFLTYFNYEAQQDKSGLPNDRFSAERPEGSISTLTIQRTEQRDSAMYRCASSLGRSSGNTIYFGEGSWLTVV.

The chain recombines TRBV14 with TRBJ2-3, with D perhaps TRBD2 (7 bases). This CDR3 comprises 16 residues. The V gene's germline CDR1 is SGHDN and CDR2 FVKESK. The V gene lost 4 bases and the J gene lost 5 bases, with 19 bases spanning the gap. The DNA for the CDR3 is TGTGCCAGCAGCCCTATTGTAACAGGGAGGGAAGATACGCAGTATTTT. Translating gives CASSPIVTGREDTQYF.